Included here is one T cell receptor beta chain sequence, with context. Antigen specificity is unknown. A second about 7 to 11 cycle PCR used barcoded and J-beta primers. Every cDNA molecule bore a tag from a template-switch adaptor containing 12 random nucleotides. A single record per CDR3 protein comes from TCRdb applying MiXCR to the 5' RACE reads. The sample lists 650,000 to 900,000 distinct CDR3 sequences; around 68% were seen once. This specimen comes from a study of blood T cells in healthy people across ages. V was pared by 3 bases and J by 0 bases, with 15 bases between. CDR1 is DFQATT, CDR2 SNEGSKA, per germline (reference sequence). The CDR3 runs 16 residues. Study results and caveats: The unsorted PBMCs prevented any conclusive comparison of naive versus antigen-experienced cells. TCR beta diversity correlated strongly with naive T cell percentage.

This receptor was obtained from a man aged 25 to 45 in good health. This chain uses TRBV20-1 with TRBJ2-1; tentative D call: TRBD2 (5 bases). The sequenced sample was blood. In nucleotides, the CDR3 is TGCAGTGCTAGTTCGGACTTAATACGCTCCTACAATGAGCAGTTCTTC. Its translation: CSASSDLIRSYNEQFF.